These T cell receptor beta chains were read from a single sample in a study of blood T cell repertoires in COVID-19. Data came from immunoSEQ multiplex PCR; TCRdb stores just in-frame clones and leaves some out. This table has about 230,000 clones, under 90% appearing once. The source material was peripheral blood. These TCRs come from a man in his fifties or sixties with COVID-19, enrolled during active disease. The CDR3 runs from the conserved cysteine through the conserved F or W. The order of the fields is clone size, D gene, V gene, J gene, CDR3 DNA, CDR3 protein. D genes are given only for firm matches. Rows give clone size only sometimes, using once, few, many, or a class for an expanded clone.

clone_size: -; d_call: TRBD1; v_call: TRBV10-3; j_call: TRBJ2-7; cdr3_nt: TGTGCCATCAGTGAGCCCCCTACAGGGGGCCCCTTAATTGAGCAGTACTTC; cdr3_aa: CAISEPPTGGPLIEQYF
clone_size: -; d_call: TRBD2; v_call: TRBV11-3; j_call: TRBJ2-7; cdr3_nt: TGTGCCAGCAGCCGCGGGACTAGCGGGATACGGTACTTC; cdr3_aa: CASSRGTSGIRYF
clone_size: -; d_call: TRBD1; v_call: TRBV19; j_call: TRBJ1-1; cdr3_nt: TGTGCCAGTACCCCAGGTAGGGGGCCGGCTGAAGCTTTCTTT; cdr3_aa: CASTPGRGPAEAFF
clone_size: -; d_call: TRBD1; v_call: TRBV30; j_call: TRBJ2-1; cdr3_nt: TGTGCCTGGACCGGGACAGGGGGCAATGAGCAGTTCTTC; cdr3_aa: CAWTGTGGNEQFF
clone_size: -; d_call: TRBD1; v_call: TRBV29-1; j_call: TRBJ1-4; cdr3_nt: TGCAGCGTCAACCCCGGGACAGGGGGATCCATTGGAAAACTGTTTTTT; cdr3_aa: CSVNPGTGGSIGKLFF
clone_size: -; d_call: -; v_call: TRBV15; j_call: TRBJ2-4; cdr3_nt: TGTGCCACCAGCAGAGACAGTTCTCTTCAGTACTTC; cdr3_aa: CATSRDSSLQYF
clone_size: -; d_call: TRBD1; v_call: TRBV10-1; j_call: TRBJ1-5; cdr3_nt: TGCGCCAGCATCAGGGGGCCTAGGAGCAATCAGCCCCAGCATTTT; cdr3_aa: CASIRGPRSNQPQHF
clone_size: -; d_call: -; v_call: TRBV7-3; j_call: TRBJ2-1; cdr3_nt: TGTGCCAGCGCCGGGAGAAACGAGAATGAGCAGTTCTTC; cdr3_aa: CASAGRNENEQFF
clone_size: few; d_call: -; v_call: TRBV6-5; j_call: TRBJ1-5; cdr3_nt: TGTGCCAGCAGTTACTCGGGTCTAGATCAGCCCCAGCATTTT; cdr3_aa: CASSYSGLDQPQHF
clone_size: -; d_call: TRBD1; v_call: TRBV3-1/TRBV3-2; j_call: TRBJ1-4; cdr3_nt: TGTGCCAGCAGCCAAGATCCGGGACAGGTCTCAACTAATGAAAAACTGTTTTTT; cdr3_aa: CASSQDPGQVSTNEKLFF
clone_size: -; d_call: TRBD1; v_call: TRBV6-5; j_call: TRBJ1-5; cdr3_nt: TGTGCCAGCAGTTACGCAGGGGGAGGCAATCAGCCCCAGCATTTT; cdr3_aa: CASSYAGGGNQPQHF
clone_size: -; d_call: -; v_call: TRBV13; j_call: TRBJ1-1; cdr3_nt: TGTGCCAGCAGCCCACTCTGGGGGGGGCTGAACACTGAAGCTTTCTTT; cdr3_aa: CASSPLWGGLNTEAFF
clone_size: -; d_call: TRBD1; v_call: TRBV7-2; j_call: TRBJ1-1; cdr3_nt: TGTGCCAGCAGCTCCTCTTTGGCGGACAGGGGGCCCACTGAAGCTTTCTTT; cdr3_aa: CASSSSLADRGPTEAFF
clone_size: -; d_call: TRBD1; v_call: TRBV27; j_call: TRBJ1-2; cdr3_nt: TGTGCCAGCAGTTCCGGACAGGGAGGGAGTGGTGGCTACACCTTC; cdr3_aa: CASSSGQGGSGGYTF
clone_size: -; d_call: -; v_call: TRBV19; j_call: TRBJ2-7; cdr3_nt: TGTGCCAGTAGTCTGGCCCCGGGAAATAACCACGAGCAGTACTTC; cdr3_aa: CASSLAPGNNHEQYF
clone_size: once; d_call: TRBD2; v_call: TRBV6-6; j_call: TRBJ2-7; cdr3_nt: TGTGCCAGCAATGGGCTAACTAGCGGGAGGCGCTACGAGCAGTACTTC; cdr3_aa: CASNGLTSGRRYEQYF
clone_size: -; d_call: TRBD2; v_call: TRBV11-2; j_call: TRBJ2-1; cdr3_nt: TGTGCCAGCAGCCTGACTAGCGGGAGCGGCGATGAGCAGTTCTTC; cdr3_aa: CASSLTSGSGDEQFF
clone_size: once; d_call: TRBD1; v_call: TRBV5-1; j_call: TRBJ1-6; cdr3_nt: TGCGCCAGCAGCTTGGTGGACAGGGGGCATATCGGTTCACCCCTCCACTTT; cdr3_aa: CASSLVDRGHIGSPLHF
clone_size: once; d_call: -; v_call: TRBV30; j_call: TRBJ1-4; cdr3_nt: TGTGCCTGTAGACGAACAGGGGAAAAACTGTTTTTT; cdr3_aa: CACRRTGEKLFF
clone_size: -; d_call: TRBD2; v_call: TRBV9; j_call: TRBJ2-1; cdr3_nt: TGTGCCAGCAGCGTAGCGGGAGGGAACAATGAGCAGTTCTTC; cdr3_aa: CASSVAGGNNEQFF
clone_size: -; d_call: -; v_call: TRBV28; j_call: TRBJ2-7; cdr3_nt: TGTGCCAGCAGTTTAGCGAGCTACGAGCAGTACTTC; cdr3_aa: CASSLASYEQYF
clone_size: -; d_call: TRBD1; v_call: TRBV19; j_call: TRBJ2-1; cdr3_nt: TGTGCCAGTAGTACCTCCGGACAGGGGGCAAGGAATGAGCAGTTCTTC; cdr3_aa: CASSTSGQGARNEQFF
clone_size: -; d_call: TRBD1; v_call: TRBV11-2; j_call: TRBJ1-5; cdr3_nt: TGTGCCAGCAGTACAGGGGTGAATCAGCCCCAGCATTTT; cdr3_aa: CASSTGVNQPQHF
clone_size: -; d_call: -; v_call: TRBV10-2; j_call: TRBJ2-1; cdr3_nt: TGCGCCAGCAGTGTCCCAGGACTACCCGACAATGAGCAGTTCTTC; cdr3_aa: CASSVPGLPDNEQFF
clone_size: -; d_call: TRBD2; v_call: TRBV5-4; j_call: TRBJ2-4; cdr3_nt: TGTGCCAGCAGCTTGCAGGGAGGGTTAGCCAAAAACATTCAGTACTTC; cdr3_aa: CASSLQGGLAKNIQYF
clone_size: -; d_call: TRBD2; v_call: TRBV19; j_call: TRBJ2-7; cdr3_nt: TGTGCCAGTAGTAGCCGGGGAGGGCCCTACGAGCAGTACTTC; cdr3_aa: CASSSRGGPYEQYF
clone_size: -; d_call: TRBD1; v_call: TRBV30; j_call: TRBJ1-3; cdr3_nt: TGTGCCTGGAGTGGGGGACAGGGAAACACCATATATTTT; cdr3_aa: CAWSGGQGNTIYF
clone_size: -; d_call: TRBD2; v_call: TRBV5-4; j_call: TRBJ2-2; cdr3_nt: TGTGCCAGCAGCTTGGAAGCGGGAGGGACCGGGGAGCTGTTTTTT; cdr3_aa: CASSLEAGGTGELFF
clone_size: few; d_call: -; v_call: TRBV7-2; j_call: TRBJ1-6; cdr3_nt: TGTGCCAGCAGCCCCCCCCAGGGAGGACCCCTCCACTTT; cdr3_aa: CASSPPQGGPLHF
clone_size: once; d_call: -; v_call: TRBV29-1; j_call: TRBJ2-2; cdr3_nt: TGCAGCGGTGCGGGTCTCAAGGGCGCCGGGGAGCTGTTTTTT; cdr3_aa: CSGAGLKGAGELFF
clone_size: few; d_call: -; v_call: TRBV10-3; j_call: TRBJ1-4; cdr3_nt: TGTGCCACCGGCAGGACCGGGGAACCTAATGAAAAACTGTTTTTT; cdr3_aa: CATGRTGEPNEKLFF
clone_size: -; d_call: TRBD2; v_call: TRBV7-6; j_call: TRBJ2-3; cdr3_nt: TGTGCCAGCAGCTTAGGCACGGGGGGGCCTATAGATACGCAGTATTTT; cdr3_aa: CASSLGTGGPIDTQYF
clone_size: -; d_call: -; v_call: TRBV7-2; j_call: TRBJ2-7; cdr3_nt: TGTGCCAGCAGCTTTTCTAGCAACTACGAGCAGTACTTC; cdr3_aa: CASSFSSNYEQYF
clone_size: -; d_call: -; v_call: TRBV5-1; j_call: TRBJ1-3; cdr3_nt: TGCGCCAGCAGCTTGGCAGGGTCCATACGTGGAAACACCATATATTTT; cdr3_aa: CASSLAGSIRGNTIYF
clone_size: -; d_call: -; v_call: TRBV11-1; j_call: TRBJ2-7; cdr3_nt: TGTGCCAGCAGCTTAGCCTGGGGAGGCTCCTACGAGCAGTACTTC; cdr3_aa: CASSLAWGGSYEQYF
clone_size: -; d_call: -; v_call: TRBV18; j_call: TRBJ2-3; cdr3_nt: TGTGCCAGCTCAAGGGACACGACAGATACGCAGTATTTT; cdr3_aa: CASSRDTTDTQYF
clone_size: -; d_call: TRBD1; v_call: TRBV30; j_call: TRBJ1-6; cdr3_nt: TGTGCCTGGAACCGGGACAGGGGTGGAAATTCACCCCTCCACTTT; cdr3_aa: CAWNRDRGGNSPLHF
clone_size: -; d_call: TRBD1; v_call: TRBV19; j_call: TRBJ2-2; cdr3_nt: TGTGCCAGTAGTATAGCCGGACAGGGGGCAGTCACCGGGGAGCTGTTTTTT; cdr3_aa: CASSIAGQGAVTGELFF
clone_size: -; d_call: TRBD1; v_call: TRBV15; j_call: TRBJ1-1; cdr3_nt: TGTGCCACCAGCAGAAAGTTTGGGACAGGGGAGACTGAAGCTTTCTTT; cdr3_aa: CATSRKFGTGETEAFF
clone_size: once; d_call: TRBD1; v_call: TRBV19; j_call: TRBJ1-5; cdr3_nt: TGTGCCAGTAGTGCCCGGGACAGGCCGGCGGGGTTACACCATTTT; cdr3_aa: CASSARDRPAGLHHF
clone_size: -; d_call: -; v_call: TRBV6-1; j_call: TRBJ1-1; cdr3_nt: TGTGCCAGCAGTGAGGGGCAGTACACTGAAGCTTTCTTT; cdr3_aa: CASSEGQYTEAFF
clone_size: -; d_call: -; v_call: TRBV30; j_call: TRBJ1-6; cdr3_nt: TGTGCCTGCAACCTCAGAGGGAGGAATACGGCCCTCCACTTT; cdr3_aa: CACNLRGRNTALHF
clone_size: -; d_call: TRBD2; v_call: TRBV10-1; j_call: TRBJ2-3; cdr3_nt: TGCGCCAGCAGTACTAGCGGGAGACTGGGTGATACGCAGTATTTT; cdr3_aa: CASSTSGRLGDTQYF
clone_size: once; d_call: TRBD2; v_call: TRBV3-1/TRBV3-2; j_call: TRBJ2-7; cdr3_nt: TGTGCCAGCAGCCAAGCAGGACTAGGAACCTACGAGCAGTACTTC; cdr3_aa: CASSQAGLGTYEQYF
clone_size: -; d_call: TRBD1; v_call: TRBV3-1/TRBV3-2; j_call: TRBJ1-5; cdr3_nt: TGTGCCAGCAGCCATGGACAGGGACTCAGTCAGCCCCAGCATTTT; cdr3_aa: CASSHGQGLSQPQHF
clone_size: -; d_call: TRBD2; v_call: TRBV18; j_call: TRBJ2-7; cdr3_nt: TGTGCCAGCTCACCGGGCATACTAGCGGGAGGGCCCTACTACGAGCAGTACTTC; cdr3_aa: CASSPGILAGGPYYEQYF
clone_size: -; d_call: TRBD2; v_call: TRBV10-1; j_call: TRBJ2-1; cdr3_nt: TGCGCCAGCAGTGCACTAGCGGGAGGTGAGCAGTTCTTC; cdr3_aa: CASSALAGGEQFF
clone_size: -; d_call: -; v_call: TRBV4-1; j_call: TRBJ2-5; cdr3_nt: TGCGCCAGCAGCCGAGTTGGACAGATGGAGACCCAGTACTTC; cdr3_aa: CASSRVGQMETQYF
clone_size: -; d_call: TRBD2; v_call: TRBV27; j_call: TRBJ2-5; cdr3_nt: TGTGCCAGCAGTTTACAAGGGACTAGCAGTCCCCAGTACTTC; cdr3_aa: CASSLQGTSSPQYF
clone_size: -; d_call: -; v_call: TRBV6-5; j_call: TRBJ2-1; cdr3_nt: TGTGCCAGCAGTTACGCGACAGGTCGGAATGAGCAGTTCTTC; cdr3_aa: CASSYATGRNEQFF
clone_size: once; d_call: TRBD1; v_call: TRBV7-3; j_call: TRBJ2-7; cdr3_nt: TGTGCCAGCAGCCTCACCGGGACAGGGGGCTACGAGCAGTACTTC; cdr3_aa: CASSLTGTGGYEQYF
clone_size: -; d_call: TRBD1; v_call: TRBV18; j_call: TRBJ2-2; cdr3_nt: TGTGCCAGCTCACAGGTCCGGTCTGGGACAGGCTCTGTCGGGGAGCTGTTTTTT; cdr3_aa: CASSQVRSGTGSVGELFF
clone_size: few; d_call: TRBD2; v_call: TRBV27; j_call: TRBJ2-7; cdr3_nt: TGTGCCAGCAGACCGGGACTAGCGGCACTCGAGCAGTACTTC; cdr3_aa: CASRPGLAALEQYF